The 13 T cell receptor beta chains presented below share a single source sample, sequenced in a study of blood T cell repertoires in COVID-19. Sequenced by immunoSEQ multiplex PCR; TCRdb stores in-frame clones only, minus some. Among about 200,000 clones listed, about nine tenths were seen once. Specimen: peripheral blood. The receptors stem from an elderly man with acute or convalescent COVID-19.

In this sample, this clone turned up a few times. The J gene is TRBJ1-3, the V gene TRBV3-1 (or the pseudogene TRBV3-2); D is undetermined. Germline-derived CDR1 and CDR2 are LGHDT and YNNKEL (reference sequence). The V end was cut by 1 base, the J end by 2 bases, with 6 bases between. CDR3 length: 14 amino acids. DNA of the CDR3: TGTGCCAGCAGCCAAGTCAGTGCTGGAAACACCATATATTTT. Its protein product is CASSQVSAGNTIYF.

The chain carries TRBV30 and TRBJ2-3, with a tentative D call TRBD1 (7 bases). V was clipped by 6 bases and J by 2 bases, with 15 bases between them. This CDR3 has 14 amino acids. Germline-derived CDR1 and CDR2 are GTSNPN and SVGIG (reference sequence). Here the CDR3 DNA reads TGTGCCTGCGGCGGGACAGCCTTCACAGATACGCAGTATTTT. As protein: CACGGTAFTDTQYF. Filled out from reference TRBV30 and TRBJ2-3, the complete variable domain reads SQTIHQWPATLVQPVGSPLSLECTVEGTSNPNLYWYRQAAGRGLQLLFYSVGIGQISSEVPQNLSASRPQDRQFILSSKKLLLSDSGFYLCACGGTAFTDTQYFGPGTRLTVL.

This chain joins TRBV7-2 and TRBJ1-3; no firm D call. Germline V lookup: CDR1 SGHTA, CDR2 FQGNSA. This CDR3 region has 14 residues. V gave up 5 bases and J gave up 4 bases, with 12 bases separating them. The CDR3 loop is CASSPRATGNTIYF. CDR3 bases: TGTGCCAGCAGCCCCCGCGCGACAGGAAACACCATATATTTT.

This chain links TRBV4-2 with TRBJ2-1; D might be TRBD1 (6 bases). CDR3 length equals 13 residues. Germline lookup yields CDR1 LGHNA and CDR2 YNFKEQ. The V end was cut by 2 bases, the J end by 8 bases, with 10 bases between. CDR3 loop: CASSQSGVDEQFF. The CDR3 nucleotides read TGTGCCAGCAGCCAATCAGGGGTTGATGAGCAGTTCTTC.

The count of this clone is one. V gene TRBV6-5 combines with J gene TRBJ1-4; the match to TRBD1 covers 8 bases. The CDR3 loop spans 13 amino acids. V dropped 6 bases and J dropped 8; count of bases not matched to a gene: 5. The germline CDR1 and CDR2 sequences are MNHEY and SVGAGI. The CDR3 is CASSETGAEKLFF. CDR3 coding DNA: TGTGCCAGCAGCGAGACAGGGGCCGAAAAACTGTTTTTT.

The chain carries TRBV18 and TRBJ2-2; 8 nucleotides agree with TRBD2. CDR1 is KGHSH and CDR2 is LQKENI in the germline V gene. The CDR3 loop spans 18 amino acids. The J segment lost 1 base and the V segment lost 2 bases, leaving 9 bases of the junction unmatched. The CDR3 region has the DNA TGTGCCAGCTCACCAATCAAAAGCGGGAGTGTGAACACCGGGGAGCTGTTTTTT. Translating it yields CASSPIKSGSVNTGELFF.

The chain recombines TRBV2 with TRBJ1-1; TRBD1 aligns across 7 bases. With V trimmed by 6 bases and J by 0 bases, 1 base remained unmatched. This CDR3 region has 13 residues. The V gene's germline CDR1 is SNHLY and CDR2 FYNNEI. The CDR3: CASSGQVNTEAFF. CDR3 coding DNA: TGTGCCAGCAGCGGACAGGTGAACACTGAAGCTTTCTTT.

The J gene is TRBJ2-1, the V gene TRBV3-1 (or the pseudogene TRBV3-2); TRBD2 agrees at 9 bases. This CDR3 comprises 14 residues. The V gene's germline CDR1 is LGHDT and CDR2 YNNKEL (reference sequence). Unmatched junction bases numbered 6, after V lost 3 bases and J lost 9 bases. Here the CDR3 reads CASSHGLAGSEQFF. The CDR3 DNA is TGTGCCAGCAGCCACGGCCTAGCGGGAAGTGAGCAGTTCTTC.

The sample holds one count of this clone. V is TRBV25-1 and J is TRBJ2-3; 11 nucleotides line up with TRBD2. The CDR3 has 17 residues. Germline V gene lookup returns CDR1 MGHDK and CDR2 SYGVNS. V trimming: 4 bases; J trimming: 0 bases; junction bases outside the gene matches: 6. The CDR3 here is CASSAGLAGGSTDTQYF. The CDR3 DNA reads as TGTGCCAGCAGTGCGGGCCTAGCGGGAGGAAGCACAGATACGCAGTATTTT.

This rearrangement joins TRBV4-2 to TRBJ1-1; the match to TRBD1 covers 8 bases. The V segment lost 4 bases and the J segment 2 bases; nucleotides outside the gene matches: 15. The germline V gene has CDR1 LGHNA and CDR2 YNFKEQ. There are 18 residues in the CDR3. CDR3 DNA sequence: TGTGCCAGCAGCCTAACTCAAACCGCAGGGGGCGCAAACACTGAAGCTTTCTTT. Protein sequence: CASSLTQTAGGANTEAFF.

V usage is TRBV11-2 and J usage is TRBJ2-7, with 12 bases matching TRBD2. The ends lost 6 bases at V and 1 base at J; junction bases unmatched: 4. This CDR3 has 15 amino acids. Germline-derived CDR1 and CDR2 are SGHAT and FQNNGV. The CDR3 sequence is CASSPGLAGSYEQYV. Here the CDR3 DNA reads TGTGCCAGCAGTCCCGGACTAGCGGGGTCCTACGAGCAGTACGTC.

The chain links TRBV6-6 to TRBJ2-7; TRBD1 agrees at 12 bases. The germline gives CDR1 MNHNY, CDR2 SVGAGI (reference sequence). This CDR3 comprises 15 residues. Trimming at V came to 6 bases and at J to 4 bases, leaving 7 bases not matched to a gene. Written as DNA, the CDR3 is TGTGCCAGCAGCAAAGGGACAGGGGGCTCGTACGAGCAGTACTTC. It translates to CASSKGTGGSYEQYF.

This chain links TRBV6-6 with TRBJ1-5; possibly TRBD1 for D (6 bases). Germline CDR1 is MNHNY and CDR2 is SVGAGI (reference sequence). V was cut by 0 bases and J by 6 bases, with 15 bases left in between. The CDR3 has 16 amino acids. In DNA, the CDR3 is TGTGCCAGCAGTTACTCGGGAGGCGGGGGCAGTCAGCCCCAGCATTTT. Its translation: CASSYSGGGGSQPQHF.